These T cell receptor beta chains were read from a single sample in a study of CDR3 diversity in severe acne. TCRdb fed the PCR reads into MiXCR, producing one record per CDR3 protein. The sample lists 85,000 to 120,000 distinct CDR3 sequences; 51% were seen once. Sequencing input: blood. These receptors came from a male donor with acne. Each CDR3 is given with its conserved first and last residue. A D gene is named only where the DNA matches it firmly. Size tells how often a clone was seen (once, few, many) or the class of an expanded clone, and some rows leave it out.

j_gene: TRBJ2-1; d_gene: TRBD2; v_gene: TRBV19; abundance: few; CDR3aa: CASSIPLLAVDSNEQFF; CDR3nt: TGTGCCAGTAGTATACCCCTACTAGCGGTAGATTCGAATGAGCAGTTCTTC
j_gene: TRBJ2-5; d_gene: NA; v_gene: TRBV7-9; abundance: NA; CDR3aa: CASSPRGLRQETQYF; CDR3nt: TGTGCCAGCAGCCCGCGCGGGCTGAGGCAAGAGACCCAGTACTTC
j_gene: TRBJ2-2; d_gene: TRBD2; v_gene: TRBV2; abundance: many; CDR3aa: CASRGAGGDTGELFF; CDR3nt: TGTGCCAGCCGAGGAGCGGGAGGTGACACCGGGGAGCTGTTTTTT
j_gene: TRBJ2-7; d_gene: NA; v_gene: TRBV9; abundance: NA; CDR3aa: CASSVGTHEQYF; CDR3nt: TGTGCCAGCAGCGTAGGGACTCACGAGCAGTACTTC
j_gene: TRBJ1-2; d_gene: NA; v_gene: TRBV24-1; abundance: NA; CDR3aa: CATSDLKWPENYGYTF; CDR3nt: TGTGCCACCAGTGATTTGAAGTGGCCGGAGAACTATGGCTACACCTTC
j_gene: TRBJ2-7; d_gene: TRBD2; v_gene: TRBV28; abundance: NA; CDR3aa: CASSPLGSRLAPREQYF; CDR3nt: TGTGCCAGCAGTCCATTGGGTAGCAGACTAGCCCCACGGGAGCAGTACTTC
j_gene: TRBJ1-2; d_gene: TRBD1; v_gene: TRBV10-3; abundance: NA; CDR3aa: CAIRGTGTYGYTF; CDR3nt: TGTGCCATCAGGGGGACAGGCACCTATGGCTACACCTTC
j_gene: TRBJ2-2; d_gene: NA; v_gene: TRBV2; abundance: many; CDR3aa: CASSKQGSTGELFF; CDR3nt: TGTGCCAGCAGTAAACAGGGAAGCACCGGGGAGCTGTTTTTT
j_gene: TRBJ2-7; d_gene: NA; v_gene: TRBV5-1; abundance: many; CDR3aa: CASSLGGDYEQYF; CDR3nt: TGCGCCAGCAGCTTGGGAGGGGACTACGAGCAGTACTTC
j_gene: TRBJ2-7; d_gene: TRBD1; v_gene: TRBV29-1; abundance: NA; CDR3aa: CSVERDRGNEQYF; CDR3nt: TGCAGCGTTGAGCGGGACAGGGGTAATGAGCAGTACTTC
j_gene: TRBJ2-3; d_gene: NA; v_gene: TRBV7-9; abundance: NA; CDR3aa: CASSQLTDTQYF; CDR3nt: TGTGCCAGCAGCCAGCTAACAGATACGCAGTATTTT
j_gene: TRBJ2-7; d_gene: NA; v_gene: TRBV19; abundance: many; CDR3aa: CASSAPGTTPYEQYF; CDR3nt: TGTGCCAGTAGTGCCCCGGGGACAACCCCCTACGAGCAGTACTTC
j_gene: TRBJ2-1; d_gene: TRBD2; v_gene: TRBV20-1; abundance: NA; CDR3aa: CSARGLAGGPNEQFF; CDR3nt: TGCAGTGCTAGAGGACTAGCGGGAGGGCCCAATGAGCAGTTCTTC
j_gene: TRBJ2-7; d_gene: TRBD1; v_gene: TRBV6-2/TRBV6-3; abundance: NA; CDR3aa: CASSRGTGGFDEQYF; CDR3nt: TGTGCCAGCAGCCGCGGGACAGGGGGGTTCGACGAGCAGTACTTC
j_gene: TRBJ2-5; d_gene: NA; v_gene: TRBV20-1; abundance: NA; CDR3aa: CSARRFQETQYF; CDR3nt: TGCAGTGCTAGACGGTTTCAAGAGACCCAGTACTTC
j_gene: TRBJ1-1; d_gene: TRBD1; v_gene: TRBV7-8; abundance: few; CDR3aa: CASSLDRPRGHEAFF; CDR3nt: TGTGCCAGCAGCTTAGATCGCCCCAGGGGGCATGAAGCTTTCTTT
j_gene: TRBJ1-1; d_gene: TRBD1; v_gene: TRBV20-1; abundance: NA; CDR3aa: CSYVLGQGAGDTEAFF; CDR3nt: TGCAGCTATGTCTTGGGACAGGGGGCGGGTGACACTGAAGCTTTCTTT
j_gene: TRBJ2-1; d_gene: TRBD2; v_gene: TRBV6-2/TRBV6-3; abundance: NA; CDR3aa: CASTGGGAINEQFF; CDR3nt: TGTGCCAGCACCGGGGGGGGCGCAATAAATGAGCAGTTCTTC
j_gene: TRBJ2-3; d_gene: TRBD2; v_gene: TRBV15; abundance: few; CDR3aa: CATSSESGSSTDTQYF; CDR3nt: TGTGCCACCAGCAGTGAGAGCGGGAGCAGCACAGATACGCAGTATTTT
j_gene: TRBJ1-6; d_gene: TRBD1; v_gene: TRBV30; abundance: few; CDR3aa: CAWAGTENSPLHF; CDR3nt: TGTGCCTGGGCCGGGACAGAAAATTCACCCCTCCACTTT
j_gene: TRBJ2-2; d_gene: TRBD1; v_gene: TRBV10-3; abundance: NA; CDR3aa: CASSHPATGENTGELFF; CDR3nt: TGTGCCAGCAGCCATCCTGCGACAGGGGAAAACACCGGGGAGCTGTTTTTT
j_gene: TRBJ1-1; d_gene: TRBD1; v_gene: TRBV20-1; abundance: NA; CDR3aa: CSAANWDRGRIEAFF; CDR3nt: TGCAGTGCTGCTAACTGGGACAGGGGTAGAATCGAAGCTTTCTTT
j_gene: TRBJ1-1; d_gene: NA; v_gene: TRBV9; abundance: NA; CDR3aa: CASSVSDMNTEAFF; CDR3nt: TGTGCCAGCAGCGTATCCGACATGAACACTGAAGCTTTCTTT